Below are 28 T cell receptor beta chains sequenced from a single sample in a study of cytomegalovirus exposure and HLA in healthy donors. Use of 60 Vbeta and 13 Jbeta primers characterized the PCR. The data were produced by immunoSEQ multiplex PCR, yet TCRdb's version contains in-frame clones alone and is incomplete. Here the sample table reports some 110,000 clones. Sequencing used PBMCs. The receptors shown here come from a man aged 18 to 35 in good health and CMV-seronegative.

The chain is built from TRBV7-9 and TRBJ1-6, with 8 positions matching TRBD1. The V gene's germline CDR1 is SEHNR and CDR2 FQNEAQ (reference sequence). This CDR3 has 17 amino acids. V shed 2 bases and J 7 bases; nucleotides not matched to a gene: 10. This chain's CDR3 is CASSLMSGTGVNSPLHF. CDR3 coding DNA: TGTGCCAGCAGCTTAATGTCAGGGACAGGAGTCAATTCACCCCTCCACTTT.

The chain links TRBV28 to TRBJ2-5, with TRBD2 as a possible D gene (6 bases). The ends were cut back, 2 bases at V and 5 bases at J, with 15 bases in the middle. The germline V gene has CDR1 MDHEN and CDR2 SYDVKM. This CDR3 is 15 amino acids long. The CDR3, as DNA: TGTGCCAGCAGTTTACGGCTAGCGAGTTCGGAGACCCAGTACTTC. Amino acid sequence: CASSLRLASSETQYF.

The chain joins TRBV6-1 to TRBJ1-2; D is uncertain. In germline, CDR1 is MNHNS, CDR2 SASEGT. V was clipped by 1 base and J by 4 bases, with 13 bases between them. There are 15 residues in the CDR3. The CDR3 loop reads CASSEVPGFLYGYTF. The CDR3 DNA follows: TGTGCCAGCAGTGAAGTCCCGGGGTTCCTCTATGGCTACACCTTC.

The genes are TRBV9 and TRBJ1-6; D gene uncertain. The V gene's germline CDR1 is SGDLS and CDR2 YYNGEE. This CDR3 spans 10 amino acids. Trimming removed 7 bases from V and 9 bases from J, with 5 bases in between. The CDR3 sequence: CASGSSPLHF. The CDR3 nucleotides read TGTGCCAGCGGCAGTTCACCCCTCCACTTT.

The CDR3 protein is CSVRTSGLPYEQYF. CDR3 in DNA: TGCAGCGTTCGGACTAGCGGGCTCCCCTACGAGCAGTACTTC. J is TRBJ2-7 and V is TRBV29-1; 11 bases are a match to TRBD2. This CDR3 has 14 residues. From germline, CDR1 is SQVTM and CDR2 ANQGSEA. V shed 5 bases, J shed 2 bases, and the junction held 5 bases outside the gene matches.

The chain recombines TRBV28 with TRBJ1-1, with D tentatively TRBD1 (5 bases). Germline V gene sequence: CDR1 MDHEN, CDR2 SYDVKM. The V end lost 3 bases, the J end lost 4 bases, and 12 bases lay between the germline ends. This CDR3 is built from 14 residues. The CDR3 protein is CASSLVGVSTEAFF. The CDR3 bases are TGTGCCAGCAGTTTGGTAGGGGTTAGCACTGAAGCTTTCTTT.

The chain recombines TRBV6-5 with TRBJ1-5; D perhaps matches TRBD1 (5 bases). V was cut by 4 bases and J by 0 bases, with 10 bases left in between. The CDR3 runs to 15 residues. Looked up from germline, CDR1 is MNHEY and CDR2 is SVGAGI. The CDR3 sequence: CASSSDSISNQPQHF. CDR3 DNA sequence: TGTGCCAGCAGTTCCGACAGCATTAGCAATCAGCCCCAGCATTTT.

The chain has TRBV29-1 and TRBJ2-1, with 9 bases aligning to TRBD1. The CDR3 contains 13 residues. With V trimmed by 4 bases and J by 12 bases, 10 bases remained unmatched. Germline CDR1 SQVTM, CDR2 ANQGSEA. CDR3 coding DNA: TGCAGCGTTGCAAACCAGGGGGGACAGGGGCAGTTCTTC. The encoded protein is CSVANQGGQGQFF.

The chain carries TRBV29-1 and TRBJ2-1; D possibly corresponds to TRBD1 (5 bases). The CDR3 contains 15 residues. Germline V gives CDR1 SQVTM, CDR2 ANQGSEA. The V gene lost 4 bases and the J gene lost 6 bases, with 19 bases spanning the gap. CDR3 protein: CSVVSGHTASNEQFF. The CDR3 DNA sequence: TGCAGCGTTGTCTCTGGACACACAGCTAGCAATGAGCAGTTCTTC.

The rearrangement uses TRBV9 and TRBJ1-3; the match to TRBD1 covers 9 bases. Losses at the gene ends were 3 bases for V and 0 bases for J; bases not matched to a gene: 7. The germline V gene has CDR1 SGDLS and CDR2 YYNGEE. This CDR3 has 17 residues. CDR3 bases: TGTGCCAGCAGCGGACGCCGACAGGGGGGCTCTGGAAACACCATATATTTT. It yields the protein CASSGRRQGGSGNTIYF.

The chain carries TRBV27 and TRBJ2-1, with TRBD2 identical over 9 bases. The CDR3 covers 15 residues. Germline V lookup: CDR1 MNHEY, CDR2 SMNVEV (reference sequence). V gave up 7 bases and J gave up 5 bases; unmatched junction bases: 9. The CDR3 DNA is TGTGCCAGCACCCTGGCGGGAGGGCCTGACAATGAGCAGTTCTTC. Translating it yields CASTLAGGPDNEQFF.

V is TRBV5-4 and J is TRBJ1-2; D call uncertain. V lost 0 bases to trimming and J lost 8 bases, with 14 bases between them. Germline V gene sequence: CDR1 SGHNT, CDR2 YYREEE (reference sequence). The CDR3 runs 14 residues. The CDR3 loop is CASSLGSEGWGYTF. DNA for the CDR3: TGTGCCAGCAGCTTGGGTTCAGAGGGATGGGGCTACACCTTC.

The chain uses TRBV5-1 and TRBJ2-7; 9 bases map to TRBD1. This CDR3 spans 18 amino acids. Germline lookup yields CDR1 SGHRS and CDR2 YFSETQ. Trimming at V came to 4 bases and at J to 0 bases, leaving 14 bases not matched to a gene. The CDR3 coding sequence is TGCGCCAGCAGCCCGGGCCCCGCCGGGACAGGGTTCTCCTACGAGCAGTACTTC. It encodes CASSPGPAGTGFSYEQYF.

The chain carries TRBV6-1 and TRBJ1-2; unclear D gene. Germline V lookup: CDR1 MNHNS, CDR2 SASEGT. The V end was cut by 1 base, the J end by 6 bases, with 12 bases between. The CDR3 consists of 14 residues. CDR3 amino acids: CASSEVEALDGYTF. The CDR3 DNA sequence: TGTGCCAGCAGTGAAGTTGAGGCCTTGGATGGCTACACCTTC.

V is TRBV27 and J is TRBJ2-2; no definite D call. Germline-derived CDR1 and CDR2 are MNHEY and SMNVEV (reference sequence). With 3 bases removed from V and 5 bases from J, the gap between germline ends came to 4 bases. CDR3 length: 12 amino acids. This CDR3 reads CASSFPTGELFF. The CDR3 DNA reads as TGTGCCAGCAGTTTCCCAACCGGGGAGCTGTTTTTT.

The genes are TRBV19 and TRBJ1-1, with 8 bases fitting TRBD1. This CDR3 spans 15 amino acids. Germline V gene sequence: CDR1 LNHDA, CDR2 SQIVND (reference sequence). V lost 6 bases and J lost 0; bases outside the gene matches: 6. DNA of the CDR3: TGTGCCAGTAGGAACAGGGGGGCGCTGAACACTGAAGCTTTCTTT. Translated, it gives CASRNRGALNTEAFF.

DNA for the CDR3: TGTGCCAGCAGTGACGGGGGTGGTAGCAATCAGCCCCAGCATTTT. As protein: CASSDGGGSNQPQHF. V gene TRBV2 combines with J gene TRBJ1-5; TRBD1 might be the D (5 bases). Per germline, CDR1 SNHLY and CDR2 FYNNEI. This CDR3 has 15 residues. With 3 bases removed from V and 0 bases from J, the gap between germline ends came to 9 bases.

The chain couples TRBV27 to TRBJ2-3, with D perhaps TRBD2 (6 bases). Germline V CDR1 and CDR2: MNHEY, SMNVEV (reference sequence). The V gene lost 4 bases and the J gene lost 6 bases, with 17 bases spanning the gap. This CDR3 is 15 amino acids long. The CDR3 is CASSWGEAIEDTQYF. DNA for the CDR3: TGTGCCAGCAGTTGGGGGGAGGCGATCGAGGATACGCAGTATTTT.

V is TRBV7-3 and J is TRBJ1-6; D remains unclear. The CDR3 has 14 amino acids. Germline CDR1 is SGHTA and CDR2 is FQGTGA. V gave up 4 bases and J gave up 5 bases, with 9 bases separating them. Here the CDR3 reads CASSSRQHNSPLHF. As DNA, the CDR3 is TGTGCCAGCAGCTCCCGACAACATAATTCACCCCTCCACTTT.

The chain joins TRBV2 to TRBJ1-4; 7 bases match TRBD1. The junction had 3 bases not matched to a gene; V was cut back by 4 bases and J by 4 bases. Germline loops: CDR1 SNHLY, CDR2 FYNNEI. CDR3 length: 14 amino acids. CDR3 sequence reads: CASSVRGSNEKLFF. CDR3 nucleotides: TGTGCCAGCAGTGTCAGGGGGAGTAATGAAAAACTGTTTTTT.

CDR3 sequence (DNA): TGTGCCAGCTCACCACCGGGACAGGGGGGAGGCACTGAAGCTTTCTTT. Its protein product is CASSPPGQGGGTEAFF. V is TRBV18 and J is TRBJ1-1, with 11 bases fitting TRBD1. Germline CDR1 reads KGHSH; CDR2 reads LQKENI. The CDR3 is 16 residues long. The V segment lost 0 bases and the J segment 4 bases; nucleotides outside the gene matches: 4.

CDR3 coding DNA: TGTGCCAGCCAGACTAGCGGGAGGTACGCCTACGAGCAGTACTTC. It translates to CASQTSGRYAYEQYF. The rearrangement uses TRBV11-2 and TRBJ2-7; 13 nucleotides align to TRBD2. CDR1 SGHAT and CDR2 FQNNGV come from the germline V gene. J was trimmed by 2 bases and V by 8 bases; bases with no gene match: 6. The CDR3 runs 15 residues. Filled out from reference TRBV11-2 and TRBJ2-7, the complete variable domain reads EAGVAQSPRYKIIEKRQSVAFWCNPISGHATLYWYQQILGQGPKLLIQFQNNGVVDDSQLPKDRFSAERLKGVDSTLKIQPAKLEDSAVYLCASQTSGRYAYEQYFGPGTRLTVT.

The gene calls are TRBV5-1 and TRBJ2-1; possibly TRBD2 for D (6 bases). The germline V gene encodes CDR1 SGHRS and CDR2 YFSETQ. V shed 1 base and J shed 3 bases, with 14 bases lying between them. The CDR3 extends over 16 amino acids. The CDR3 here is CASSLFGTPDYNEQFF. The CDR3 DNA reads TGCGCCAGCAGCTTGTTTGGGACTCCGGACTACAATGAGCAGTTCTTC.

The V and J genes are TRBV9 and TRBJ2-3; 11 positions match TRBD1. After removal of 3 bases from V and 2 bases from J, the junction contained 5 bases not matched to a gene. Per the germline V gene, CDR1 is SGDLS and CDR2 is YYNGEE. CDR3 size: 16 residues. CDR3 nucleotide sequence: TGTGCCAGCAGCGCTCCGGGACAGGGGGTCACAGATACGCAGTATTTT. This codes for CASSAPGQGVTDTQYF.

For the CDR3, the DNA is TGCGCCAGCAGTGGGACAGGGATCACTGAAGCTTTCTTT. Encoded protein: CASSGTGITEAFF. The chain employs TRBV10-1 and TRBJ1-1, with TRBD1 matching 8 bases. The CDR3 spans 13 residues. Per germline, CDR1 WNHNN and CDR2 SYGVQD (reference sequence). The trim removed 4 bases at V and 4 bases at J, leaving 2 bases unmatched.

The rearrangement joins TRBV7-9 to TRBJ2-3, with TRBD1 as a possible D gene (6 bases). CDR3 length equals 19 residues. Between the trimmed V and J ends, which lost 3 bases and 1 base, there was a span of 23 bases. Per the germline V gene, CDR1 is SEHNR and CDR2 is FQNEAQ (reference sequence). The CDR3 bases are TGTGCCAGCAGCTTGGCCCTCATCAACCGGGACAACCGCACAGATACGCAGTATTTT. Its protein is CASSLALINRDNRTDTQYF.

J is TRBJ1-5 and V is TRBV5-6; D remains ambiguous. The CDR3 runs 16 residues. V lost 3 bases, J lost 2 bases, and 15 bases lay in between. Germline CDR1 and CDR2: SGHDT and YYEEEE. For the CDR3, the DNA is TGTGCCAGCAGCTCAGTACGGGATCTAGGCAATCAGCCCCAGCATTTT. It is translated as CASSSVRDLGNQPQHF. Using reference TRBV5-6 and TRBJ1-5 for the parts outside the CDR3, the full variable domain is DAGVTQSPTHLIKTRGQQVTLRCSPKSGHDTVSWYQQALGQGPQFIFQYYEEEERQRGNFPDRFSGHQFPNYSSELNVNALLLGDSALYLCASSSVRDLGNQPQHFGDGTRLSIL.

This chain uses TRBV27 with TRBJ2-7, with TRBD1 matching 7 bases. The CDR3 loop spans 13 amino acids. V trimming: 6 bases; J trimming: 6 bases; junction bases outside the gene matches: 8. The germline V gene has CDR1 MNHEY and CDR2 SMNVEV (reference sequence). DNA for the CDR3: TGTGCCAGCAGACCGACAGGGCGGAGCGAGCAGTACTTC. Translated, it gives CASRPTGRSEQYF.